This T cell receptor beta chain was retrieved from a study of blood T cell repertoires in COVID-19. Produced via immunoSEQ multiplex PCR; TCRdb's table is partial and in-frame only. The sample has 60,000 to 70,000 clones; 60% to 75% are singletons. Germline values: CDR1 MGHRA, CDR2 YSYEKL. CDR3 length equals 15 residues. V lost 2 bases, J lost 2 bases, and 1 base stayed unmatched. The receptor comes from a woman older than 75 with acute or convalescent COVID-19. The chain uses TRBV4-1 and TRBJ1-5, with 9 bases lining up with TRBD1. Sequenced input: peripheral blood. Written as DNA, the CDR3 is TGCGCCAGCAGCCAACGACAGGGGGGCAATCAGCCCCAGCATTTT. Its protein product is CASSQRQGGNQPQHF.